A single sample gave rise to the 30 T cell receptor beta chains below, sequenced in a study of molecular identifiers for immune sequencing clone quantification. MiXCR, run by TCRdb on the PCR reads, gives a single entry per CDR3 protein. Counted here are approximately 670,000 distinct CDR3 sequences, nearly 20% occurring once; the ten biggest clones make up 0.85% to 0.9%. Material for sequencing was naive CD8+ T cells from blood, with Jurkat cell RNA spiked in. The subset here: FACS-sorted CD8+CD4-CCR7+CD45RA+ naive T cells. These receptors all come from a human donor in good health. Some libraries in this study had Jurkat cell RNA spiked in.

Remarks on this clonotype: Because it lacks the conserved phenylalanine or tryptophan at the end, this CDR3 is likely a read error. CDR3 protein: CASSLIAGVSSYEQYS. The CDR3 region has the DNA TGTGCTAGCAGTTTAATAGCGGGGGTCAGCTCCTACGAGCAGTACTCC. This rearrangement joins TRBV27 to TRBJ2-7, with 9 bases matching TRBD2. This CDR3 is 16 amino acids long. Germline V CDR1 and CDR2: MNHEY, SMNVEV (reference sequence).

Many counts were recorded for this clonotype. V gene TRBV28 combines with J gene TRBJ2-3, with D tentatively TRBD1 (6 bases). The germline gives CDR1 MDHEN, CDR2 SYDVKM. The CDR3 runs to 14 residues. V was pared by 2 bases and J by 6 bases, with 12 bases between. This chain's CDR3 is CASSLQDRWDTQYF. The CDR3 DNA is TGTGCCAGCAGTTTACAAGACAGGTGGGATACGCAGTATTTT.

This clonotype was detected a few times. The J gene is TRBJ2-6, the V gene TRBV30, with D possibly matching TRBD1 (5 bases). Germline V gene sequence: CDR1 GTSNPN, CDR2 SVGIG (reference sequence). Trimming removed 0 bases from V and 0 bases from J, with 18 bases in between. This CDR3 spans 19 amino acids. CDR3 amino acids: CAWSVRFGAPVSGANVLTF. In DNA, the CDR3 is TGTGCCTGGAGTGTACGGTTTGGGGCCCCGGTCTCTGGGGCCAACGTCCTGACTTTC.

On this clonotype itself: With a much larger clone just one base away, this may be a read error. This sequence joins TRBV6-5 and TRBJ1-1; D remains ambiguous. The CDR3 is 11 residues long. V shed 11 bases and J shed 5 bases, with 12 bases lying between them. The V gene's germline CDR1 is MNHEY and CDR2 SVGAGI. The CDR3: CALGPGTEAFF. The CDR3 region has the DNA TGTGCCCTAGGGCCTGGGACTGAAGCTTTCTTT.

J is TRBJ1-2 and V is TRBV4-3; 7 nucleotides align to TRBD1. The J segment lost 6 bases and the V segment lost 3 bases, leaving 7 bases of the junction unmatched. The CDR3 sequence is 14 residues long. Germline V gene lookup returns CDR1 LGHNA and CDR2 YSLEER. The CDR3 DNA reads as TGCGCCAGCAGCCATGAAAGGACAGGCCATGGCTACACCTTC. Translated: CASSHERTGHGYTF.

This chain uses TRBV24-1 with TRBJ1-3, with 7 bases fitting TRBD1. The CDR3 is 18 amino acids. Trimming at V came to 4 bases and at J to 0 bases, leaving 11 bases not matched to a gene. The germline CDR1 and CDR2 sequences are KGHDR and SFDVKD. CDR3 protein: CATSEGGTAVFSGNTIYF. CDR3 in DNA: TGTGCCACCAGTGAAGGCGGGACAGCAGTTTTCTCTGGAAACACCATATATTTT.

This clonotype was observed a handful of times. This rearrangement joins TRBV27 to TRBJ2-7; TRBD1 aligns across 8 bases. Germline trimming cut 7 bases from V and 3 bases from J; bases unmatched to any gene: 8. Germline lookup yields CDR1 MNHEY and CDR2 SMNVEV (reference sequence). This CDR3 has 14 residues. The CDR3 spells CASKDGTGIYEQYF. Written as DNA, the CDR3 is TGTGCCAGCAAAGACGGGACAGGTATCTACGAGCAGTACTTC.

This clonotype appeared a few times. The rearrangement links TRBV19 to TRBJ1-1; D ambiguous. The germline V gene encodes CDR1 LNHDA and CDR2 SQIVND (reference sequence). The V and J ends lost 3 bases and 5 bases respectively, with 13 bases between them. This CDR3 has 14 amino acids. The CDR3 DNA follows: TGTGCCAGTAGTATTGGTTCTTCCGTGACTGAAGCTTTCTTT. Encoded protein: CASSIGSSVTEAFF.

The genes are TRBV27 and TRBJ1-4; tentative D call: TRBD1 (5 bases). Per germline, CDR1 MNHEY and CDR2 SMNVEV (reference sequence). The V end was cut by 4 bases, the J end by 3 bases, with 9 bases between. The CDR3 spans 14 residues. The CDR3 DNA follows: TGTGCCAGCAGTTGGGGGAATGCTAATGAAAAACTGTTTTTT. This encodes CASSWGNANEKLFF.

This clonotype was counted at least ten times. V usage is TRBV6-6 and J usage is TRBJ2-3; tentatively, D is TRBD1 (6 bases). The V end was cut by 5 bases, the J end by 4 bases, with 22 bases between. Germline lookup yields CDR1 MNHNY and CDR2 SVGAGI (reference sequence). The CDR3 spans 17 residues. CDR3 nucleotide sequence: TGTGCCAGCAGTCCCCTCGGGGTAGCAGGGGTGGCAGATACGCAGTATTTT. Translating it yields CASSPLGVAGVADTQYF.

J is TRBJ2-3 and V is TRBV5-4; 13 nucleotides line up with TRBD2. Germline loops: CDR1 SGHNT, CDR2 YYREEE (reference sequence). V lost 2 bases, J lost 0 bases, and 6 bases stayed unmatched. This CDR3 is built from 18 residues. DNA of the CDR3: TGTGCCAGCAGCTTTGAACTAGCGGGAGGGCCGAGCACAGATACGCAGTATTTT. Residues: CASSFELAGGPSTDTQYF.

This chain connects TRBV7-6 to TRBJ2-3; D uncertain. Germline V gene lookup returns CDR1 SGHVS and CDR2 FNYEAQ. The CDR3 sequence is 15 residues long. V lost 1 base, J lost 6 bases, and 14 bases lay in between. This chain's CDR3 is CASSLVSGVQDTQYF. The CDR3 bases are TGTGCCAGCAGCTTAGTGAGTGGAGTCCAGGATACGCAGTATTTT.

At least ten counts were recorded for this clonotype. The V and J genes are TRBV7-9 and TRBJ2-7, with D perhaps matching TRBD1 (5 bases). The V end lost 5 bases, the J end lost 3 bases, and 11 bases lay between the germline ends. This CDR3 has 13 amino acids. The germline gives CDR1 SEHNR, CDR2 FQNEAQ (reference sequence). The CDR3 bases are TGTGCCAGCAGCGCGGAAGACAGCTACGAGCAGTACTTC. Its protein is CASSAEDSYEQYF.

With respect to this clonotype: An end of the junction differs from the germline gene, which may be a read error. The chain links TRBV12-3 or TRBV12-4 to TRBJ1-5; D might be TRBD1 (6 bases). The CDR3 spans 13 residues. CDR3 nucleotides: TGTGCCAGCAGCGCACAGGGAAATCAGCCCCAGCGTTTT. It translates to CASSAQGNQPQRF.

J is TRBJ2-3 and V is TRBV11-1; 7 bases agree with TRBD2. The CDR3 spans 16 residues. Per the germline V gene, CDR1 is SGHAT and CDR2 is FQDESV (reference sequence). V gave up 3 bases and J gave up 6 bases; unmatched junction bases: 12. CDR3 loop: CASSFEDGLERDTQYF. CDR3 nucleotide sequence: TGTGCCAGCAGCTTTGAGGACGGACTAGAAAGGGATACGCAGTATTTT.

Comment on this clonotype: At one boundary the junction diverges from the germline segment, which might be a read error. The chain combines TRBV6-5 with TRBJ1-1; D remains ambiguous. Germline values: CDR1 MNHEY, CDR2 SVGAGI. The CDR3 is 15 residues long. The CDR3 region is CASSYQAEANTKAFF. DNA of the CDR3: TGTGCCAGCAGTTACCAGGCAGAGGCGAACACTAAAGCTTTCTTT.

This clonotype was seen many times. The V and J genes are TRBV10-3 and TRBJ1-5; D unresolved. There are 14 residues in the CDR3. Germline CDR1 reads ENHRY; CDR2 reads SYGVKD. Trimming left V 3 bases short and J 2 bases short, with 8 bases between. CDR3: CAISEAGGNQPQHF. The CDR3 DNA is TGTGCCATCAGTGAAGCAGGCGGCAATCAGCCCCAGCATTTT.

This clonotype appeared a few times. V gene TRBV27 combines with J gene TRBJ1-1, with no clear D. The CDR3 totals 13 residues. The V gene lost 0 bases and the J gene lost 11 bases, with 13 bases spanning the gap. CDR1 and CDR2 (germline): MNHEY, SMNVEV (reference sequence). The CDR3 sequence is CASSLSGLAGAFF. CDR3 nucleotides: TGTGCCAGCAGTTTATCCGGACTCGCGGGGGCTTTCTTT.

Only a few counts were recorded for this clonotype. This sequence joins TRBV7-2 and TRBJ2-3; 13 bases map to TRBD2. The CDR3 runs 21 residues. V gave up 5 bases and J gave up 4 bases; unmatched junction bases: 21. Germline values: CDR1 SGHTA, CDR2 FQGNSA. CDR3 sequence reads: CASSAPISPTGLAGRADTQYF. In DNA form, the CDR3 reads TGTGCCAGCAGCGCACCAATTTCCCCCACGGGACTAGCGGGGCGGGCAGATACGCAGTATTTT. The whole variable domain, remainder taken from reference TRBV7-2 and TRBJ2-3, is GAGVSQSPSNKVTEKGKDVELRCDPISGHTALYWYRQSLGQGLEFLIYFQGNSAPDKSGLPSDRFSAERTGGSVSTLTIQRTQQEDSAVYLCASSAPISPTGLAGRADTQYFGPGTRLTVL.

This clonotype appeared a few times. The V gene is TRBV7-9, the J gene TRBJ2-1, with D unresolved. This CDR3 has 15 residues. V shed 5 bases and J shed 5 bases, with 16 bases lying between them. Per the germline V gene, CDR1 is SEHNR and CDR2 is FQNEAQ (reference sequence). In nucleotides, the CDR3 is TGTGCCAGCAGCAACAGCCCCCCGGCAGACAATGAGCAGTTCTTC. Protein sequence: CASSNSPPADNEQFF.

This clonotype was counted a few times. The chain carries TRBV2 and TRBJ1-2; no reliable D call. The CDR3 is 13 residues long. V was shortened by 0 bases and J by 4 bases, with 6 bases between the two germline ends. In germline, CDR1 is SNHLY, CDR2 FYNNEI. Here the CDR3 DNA reads TGTGCCAGCAGTGAAGCCAGCTTCTATGGCTACACCTTC. This codes for CASSEASFYGYTF.

The table lists this clonotype with a few counts. The V call is TRBV25-1, the J call TRBJ1-2; 7 nucleotides agree with TRBD1. The CDR3 length is 14 residues. Germline-derived CDR1 and CDR2 are MGHDK and SYGVNS. V lost 1 base, J lost 2 bases, and 1 base stayed unmatched. CDR3 sequence (DNA): TGTGCCAGCAGTGAATTGGACAGGAACTATGGCTACACCTTC. It encodes CASSELDRNYGYTF.

In the case of this clonotype: This may come from a read error, since a much larger clone is one base off. This sequence joins TRBV5-3 and TRBJ2-7; TRBD2 aligns across 8 bases. Being an ORF, TRBV5-3 has a function that is uncertain. This CDR3 has 16 amino acids. The CDR3 region has the DNA TGTGCCAGCAGCTTGGCCAAGATCAGCGGGAGCTACGAGCAGTACTTC. It translates to CASSLAKISGSYEQYF.

The chain employs TRBV2 and TRBJ2-3, with no clear D. Trimming left V 4 bases short and J 0 bases short, with 8 bases between. The CDR3 has 14 amino acids. The V gene's germline CDR1 is SNHLY and CDR2 FYNNEI. The CDR3 DNA reads TGTGCCAGCAGTGGGACGTCTAGCACAGATACGCAGTATTTT. Protein sequence: CASSGTSSTDTQYF.

Points on this clonotype: The germline gene is not matched at one end of the junction; a read error may be the cause. V and J are TRBV3-1 and TRBJ2-5, with 10 bases matching TRBD2. This CDR3 is 15 amino acids long. In germline, CDR1 is LGHDT, CDR2 YNNKEL (reference sequence). The CDR3 here is CAGSQVASGGETQYF. CDR3 in DNA: TGTGCCGGCAGCCAAGTTGCTAGCGGGGGAGAGACCCAGTACTTC.

This clonotype showed up many times. The gene calls are TRBV6-5 and TRBJ1-4, with D possibly being TRBD1 (5 bases). Trimming took 6 bases from V and 8 from J, leaving 19 bases between them. CDR1 MNHEY and CDR2 SVGAGI come from the germline V gene. This CDR3 is built from 15 residues. The CDR3 region is CASRSPGSVGEKLFF. The CDR3 DNA reads TGTGCCAGCAGGTCTCCAGGGTCAGTCGGGGAAAAACTGTTTTTT.

In its sample, this clonotype was seen many times. The chain is built from TRBV30 and TRBJ2-1; D ambiguous. The germline CDR1 and CDR2 sequences are GTSNPN and SVGIG (reference sequence). The ends were cut back, 3 bases at V and 2 bases at J, with 11 bases in the middle. The CDR3 covers 14 residues. The CDR3 sequence is CAWSYGGPYNEQFF. CDR3 DNA: TGTGCCTGGAGCTACGGCGGCCCCTACAATGAGCAGTTCTTC.

This clonotype was counted between two and nine times. Given a much more abundant clone one base away, this may be a read error. This chain connects TRBV6-5 to TRBJ2-7; 10 nucleotides agree with TRBD1. This CDR3 is 15 amino acids long. The V and J ends lost 2 bases and 0 bases, in that order; junction bases with no gene match: 1. Germline CDR1 reads MNHEY; CDR2 reads SVGAGI. CDR3 bases: TGTGCCAGCAGTTACGGGACAGGGGTCTCCTACGAGCAGTACTTC. This codes for CASSYGTGVSYEQYF.

This clonotype occurred many times. The V and J genes are TRBV29-1 and TRBJ1-2; D remains ambiguous. The V end lost 2 bases, the J end lost 4 bases, and 17 bases lay between the germline ends. Germline CDR1 is SQVTM and CDR2 is ANQGSEA. This CDR3 region has 15 residues. CDR3 DNA: TGCAGCGTTGAAAGGTTGGTAGGGCTGAGCTATGGCTACACCTTC. Encoded protein: CSVERLVGLSYGYTF.

This clonotype was seen at least ten times. V is TRBV27 and J is TRBJ2-3, with D perhaps TRBD1 (6 bases). There are 16 residues in the CDR3. Germline V gene lookup returns CDR1 MNHEY and CDR2 SMNVEV (reference sequence). The ends were cut back, 3 bases at V and 3 bases at J, with 16 bases in the middle. The CDR3 region has the DNA TGTGCCAGCAGTTTGGTTGGGGGCGCGTCGACAGATACGCAGTATTTT. Its translation is CASSLVGGASTDTQYF.